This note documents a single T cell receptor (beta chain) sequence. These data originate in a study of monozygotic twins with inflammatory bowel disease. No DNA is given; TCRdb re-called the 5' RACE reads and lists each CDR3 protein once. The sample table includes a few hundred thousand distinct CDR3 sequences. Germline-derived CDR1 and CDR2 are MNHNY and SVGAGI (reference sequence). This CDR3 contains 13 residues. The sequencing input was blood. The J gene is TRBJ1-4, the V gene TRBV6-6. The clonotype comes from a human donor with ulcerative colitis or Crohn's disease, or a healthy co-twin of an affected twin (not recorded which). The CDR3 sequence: CASSVQTNEKLFF.